The sequence of this T cell receptor (beta chain) was determined in a study of T-cell reconstitution after alpha-beta-depleted transplantation in children. Molecular barcoding with unique molecular identifiers was used for the TCRbeta library. Each CDR3 protein is one row after TCRdb ran MiXCR on the PCR reads. The table shows about 830,000 distinct CDR3 sequences, with around 17% occurring only once. This CDR3 has 17 residues. The trim removed 1 base at V and 2 bases at J, leaving 9 bases unmatched. The rearrangement uses TRBV12-3 or TRBV12-4 and TRBJ2-5; TRBD1 aligns across 8 bases. The sequenced sample was PBMCs, mostly from graft donor cells, obtained 360 days after TCRalphabeta/CD19-depleted stem cell transplant. The receptor's source is a male patient between 5 and 17 years old who had a stem cell transplant for acute lymphoblastic leukemia, so the T cells may come from the graft donor. The CDR3 DNA follows: TGTGCCAGCAGTTTAGGAGCTGGACAGGGCATACAAGAGACCCAGTACTTC. Translating gives CASSLGAGQGIQETQYF.